The 26 T cell receptor beta chains given below trace back to one sample, sequenced in a study of blood T cell repertoires in COVID-19. Data came from immunoSEQ multiplex PCR; TCRdb stores just in-frame clones and leaves some out. The profile covers some 150,000 clones, with 70% to 90% appearing a single time and around 8% taken by the ten largest. The sequenced material came from peripheral blood. The receptors originated from a woman aged 60 to 75 with COVID-19, enrolled during active disease.

The chain uses TRBV19 and TRBJ1-1; D unclear. With 7 bases removed from V and 0 bases from J, the gap between germline ends came to 9 bases. The CDR3 consists of 13 residues. Germline CDR1 reads LNHDA; CDR2 reads SQIVND (reference sequence). DNA for the CDR3: TGTGCCAGTACGCGGGGATTGAACACTGAAGCTTTCTTT. This translates into CASTRGLNTEAFF.

The chain combines TRBV30 with TRBJ2-2; a weak D match, TRBD1 (5 bases). Between the trimmed V and J ends, which lost 3 bases and 3 bases, there was a span of 14 bases. The CDR3 covers 15 residues. CDR1 is GTSNPN and CDR2 is SVGIG in the germline V gene (reference sequence). The CDR3 DNA reads as TGTGCCTGGAGCCCTACGACAGTTTACACCGGGGAGCTGTTTTTT. Its protein product is CAWSPTTVYTGELFF.

The chain has TRBV7-3 and TRBJ2-2; tentative D call: TRBD2 (6 bases). Trimming cost V 5 bases and J 2 bases, with 12 bases left between them. The CDR3 extends over 15 amino acids. Per germline, CDR1 SGHTA and CDR2 FQGTGA. The CDR3 here is CASSPSGPNTGELFF. The CDR3 DNA reads TGTGCCAGCAGCCCCAGCGGGCCAAACACCGGGGAGCTGTTTTTT.

This chain uses TRBV5-4 with TRBJ1-2; 8 positions agree with TRBD1. Unmatched junction bases numbered 11, after V lost 4 bases and J lost 6 bases. CDR3 length equals 15 residues. CDR1 and CDR2 (germline): SGHNT, YYREEE (reference sequence). The CDR3 here is CASSTPGQGVDGYTF. The CDR3 bases are TGTGCCAGCAGCACCCCAGGACAGGGTGTCGATGGCTACACCTTC.

V gene TRBV7-9 combines with J gene TRBJ2-1; D is unclear. Germline CDR1 SEHNR, CDR2 FQNEAQ (reference sequence). The V gene lost 5 bases and the J gene lost 7 bases, with 12 bases spanning the gap. This CDR3 spans 13 amino acids. The CDR3, as DNA: TGTGCCAGCAGCCCCAACTCGAAAAATGAGCAGTTCTTC. Encoded protein: CASSPNSKNEQFF.

The chain links TRBV11-2 to TRBJ1-3, with a tentative D call TRBD1 (5 bases). The ends were cut back, 1 base at V and 3 bases at J, with 10 bases in the middle. The CDR3 runs 15 residues. CDR1 SGHAT and CDR2 FQNNGV come from the germline V gene. The CDR3 DNA is TGTGCCAGCAGCTTAGGGGGGGTATTTGGAAACACCATATATTTT. Translation gives CASSLGGVFGNTIYF.

The chain recombines TRBV5-4 with TRBJ2-2; D possibly corresponds to TRBD1 (8 bases). CDR3 length equals 14 residues. Trimming stripped 5 bases from V and 4 bases from J, with 12 bases between. CDR1 and CDR2 from the germline V gene are SGHNT and YYREEE (reference sequence). The CDR3 DNA reads TGTGCCAGCAGACAGGGGGGGGGCACCGGGGAGCTGTTTTTT. This sequence encodes CASRQGGGTGELFF.

The chain links TRBV6-5 to TRBJ2-1; 7 nucleotides match TRBD2. The V gene end was trimmed by 6 bases and the J gene end by 10 bases; junction bases not matched to a gene: 9. This CDR3 contains 13 residues. Germline values: CDR1 MNHEY, CDR2 SVGAGI. The CDR3 DNA reads TGTGCCAGCAGCCCCGATACTAGCGCGGAGCAGTTCTTC. Translated: CASSPDTSAEQFF.

In its sample, this clone was seen a few times. The V call is TRBV7-8, the J call TRBJ1-2; D is uncertain. The germline V gene has CDR1 SGHVS and CDR2 FQNEAQ. This CDR3 region has 11 residues. Trimming stripped 5 bases from V and 5 bases from J, with 6 bases between. The CDR3 loop reads CASSPGYGYTF. CDR3 nucleotides: TGTGCCAGCAGCCCGGGTTATGGCTACACCTTC.

The chain recombines TRBV7-2 with TRBJ2-3; 7 positions match TRBD2. This CDR3 region has 14 residues. Unmatched junction bases numbered 10, after V lost 4 bases and J lost 9 bases. Germline CDR1 and CDR2: SGHTA and FQGNSA. The CDR3 bases are TGTGCCAGCAGCTCCCCGGAACGGGGGGACACGCAGTATTTT. It is translated as CASSSPERGDTQYF.

The chain uses TRBV6-1 and TRBJ2-7; D gene unclear. Germline values: CDR1 MNHNS, CDR2 SASEGT. Trimming cost V 0 bases and J 7 bases, with 7 bases left between them. The CDR3 spans 12 residues. CDR3 DNA: TGTGCCAGCAGTGAAGCGCTTCTAGAGCAGTACTTC. It specifies CASSEALLEQYF.

The J gene is TRBJ1-1, the V gene TRBV7-8; possibly TRBD1 for D (5 bases). Germline CDR1 and CDR2: SGHVS and FQNEAQ. The CDR3 consists of 18 residues. Trimming left V 1 base short and J 2 bases short, with 20 bases between. The CDR3 spells CASSLDLSGGLGNTEAFF. Here the CDR3 DNA reads TGTGCCAGCAGCTTAGACCTATCGGGGGGGTTGGGAAACACTGAAGCTTTCTTT.

The rearrangement joins TRBV27 to TRBJ1-6, with no clear D. Germline V gene lookup returns CDR1 MNHEY and CDR2 SMNVEV (reference sequence). With 5 bases removed from V and 9 bases from J, the gap between germline ends came to 11 bases. CDR3 size: 13 residues. The CDR3 sequence is CASSPGSFSPLHF. The DNA for the CDR3 is TGTGCCAGCAGTCCAGGAAGTTTTTCACCCCTCCACTTT.

CDR3 nucleotide sequence: TGTGCCAGCAGTTACATGTCAGGGGACACAGATACGCAGTATTTT. Protein sequence: CASSYMSGDTDTQYF. V gene TRBV6-2 or TRBV6-3 combines with J gene TRBJ2-3; a weak D match, TRBD1 (6 bases). The CDR3 contains 15 residues. Trimming removed 2 bases at V and 2 bases at J, with 11 bases between. Germline V gene data show CDR1 as MNHEY and CDR2 as SVGEGT.

The genes are TRBV12-3 or TRBV12-4 and TRBJ2-5; no definite D call. V lost 3 bases, J lost 4 bases, and 9 bases lay in between. The CDR3 loop spans 13 amino acids. The CDR3 DNA follows: TGTGCCAGCAGTTTCTCAGAATTAGAGACCCAGTACTTC. This sequence encodes CASSFSELETQYF.

This clone was recorded once. This chain uses TRBV7-9 with TRBJ2-1; 7 bases are a match to TRBD1. The CDR3 contains 12 residues. Germline lookup yields CDR1 SEHNR and CDR2 FQNEAQ (reference sequence). J gave up 9 bases and V 11 bases, and 10 bases lay outside the gene matches. DNA of the CDR3: TGTGCCGTAAGGACAGGATGGGGTGAGCAGTTCTTC. Protein sequence: CAVRTGWGEQFF.

V gene TRBV3-1 (or the pseudogene TRBV3-2) combines with J gene TRBJ2-7, with TRBD2 matching 9 bases. Germline lookup yields CDR1 LGHDT and CDR2 YNNKEL (reference sequence). The CDR3 extends over 16 amino acids. V dropped 0 bases and J dropped 4; count of bases not matched to a gene: 7. The CDR3: CASSQDSRGGIYEQYF. The CDR3 nucleotides read TGTGCCAGCAGCCAAGATTCGCGGGGGGGTATATACGAGCAGTACTTC.

This clone showed up just once. This chain links TRBV2 with TRBJ1-6; D may be TRBD1 (6 bases). Germline V CDR1 and CDR2: SNHLY, FYNNEI. The CDR3 is made up of 16 amino acids. Trimming took off 7 bases at V and 1 base at J, with 14 bases between the two ends. CDR3 sequence: CASTETGSSYNSPLHF. The CDR3 DNA sequence: TGTGCCAGCACCGAGACAGGATCTTCCTATAATTCACCCCTCCACTTT.

This chain uses TRBV19 with TRBJ1-5, with 7 bases aligning to TRBD1. Germline V CDR1 and CDR2: LNHDA, SQIVND (reference sequence). The CDR3 length is 16 residues. V trimming: 7 bases; J trimming: 0 bases; junction bases outside the gene matches: 9. This CDR3 is CASKLTGAISNQPQHF. DNA of the CDR3: TGTGCCAGTAAGCTAACAGGGGCGATTAGCAATCAGCCCCAGCATTTT.

The rearrangement links TRBV19 to TRBJ1-6, with D maybe TRBD1 (6 bases). The CDR3 loop spans 15 amino acids. Trimming cost V 5 bases and J 13 bases, with 21 bases left between them. Germline loops: CDR1 LNHDA, CDR2 SQIVND (reference sequence). Here the CDR3 DNA reads TGTGCCAGTAGTCTCCGGGACACAACCTATTATCCCCTCCACTTT. Protein: CASSLRDTTYYPLHF.

V and J are TRBV18 and TRBJ2-5, with 7 bases fitting TRBD1. Germline-derived CDR1 and CDR2 are KGHSH and LQKENI. The V and J ends lost 3 bases and 5 bases, in that order; junction bases with no gene match: 3. The CDR3 extends over 13 amino acids. For the CDR3, the DNA is TGTGCCAGCTCACCGACAGGGATGGAGACCCAGTACTTC. It specifies CASSPTGMETQYF.

As regards this clone: Sequence at one end of the junction differs from germline and may be a read error. V is TRBV12-3 or TRBV12-4 and J is TRBJ1-2, with D possibly being TRBD1 (5 bases). CDR3 size: 11 residues. Here the CDR3 DNA reads TGTGCCAGCAGTTTAAATGTAGGACAATCCTTC. Translating it yields CASSLNVGQSF.

This clone was counted only a few times. V and J are TRBV7-9 and TRBJ1-3; possibly TRBD1 for D (5 bases). Trimming removed 1 base at V and 2 bases at J, with 15 bases between. Looked up from germline, CDR1 is SEHNR and CDR2 is FQNEAQ (reference sequence). The CDR3 covers 17 residues. The CDR3 reads CASSLGGASWAGNTIYF. CDR3 DNA: TGTGCCAGCAGCTTAGGGGGCGCCTCGTGGGCTGGAAACACCATATATTTT.

The chain combines TRBV2 with TRBJ2-5; TRBD1 aligns across 8 bases. The germline V gene has CDR1 SNHLY and CDR2 FYNNEI. The CDR3 runs to 14 residues. The trim removed 7 bases at V and 1 base at J, leaving 5 bases unmatched. CDR3 loop: CASNSDRAQETQYF. The CDR3 DNA sequence: TGTGCCAGCAACTCGGACAGGGCCCAAGAGACCCAGTACTTC.

The chain employs TRBV13 and TRBJ2-7; D perhaps matches TRBD1 (6 bases). V lost 4 bases and J lost 1, with 14 bases in between. The length of the CDR3 is 15 residues. Germline assignment: CDR1 PRHDT and CDR2 FYEKMQ (reference sequence). CDR3 in DNA: TGTGCCAGCAGCTCCCCAGGGGATGGGTCCTACGAGCAGTACTTC. This sequence encodes CASSSPGDGSYEQYF.

The genes are TRBV4-2 and TRBJ2-1; 8 nucleotides align to TRBD1. The junction had 8 bases not matched to a gene; V was cut back by 3 bases and J by 4 bases. The CDR3 runs 16 residues. Germline CDR1 LGHNA, CDR2 YNFKEQ. CDR3 DNA sequence: TGTGCCAGCAGCCAGGAACCCGGGACAGGATACAATGAGCAGTTCTTC. This encodes CASSQEPGTGYNEQFF.